This TCR beta chain originates from a study of cytomegalovirus exposure and HLA in healthy donors. It was with 60 Vbeta and 13 Jbeta primers that the PCR ran. Clones were sequenced by immunoSEQ multiplex PCR, and TCRdb holds only the in-frame ones, with some missing. The sample carries more than 95,000 clones, 64% recorded once. The trim removed 4 bases at V and 4 bases at J, leaving 11 bases unmatched. CDR1 and CDR2 from the germline V gene are SGHRS and YFSETQ. The CDR3 has 16 residues. The clonotype originates from a man aged 60 to 75 in good health and CMV-seronegative. Sample: PBMCs. This sequence joins TRBV5-1 and TRBJ2-7, with 10 nucleotides matching TRBD2. Written as DNA, the CDR3 is TGCGCCAGCAGCGGGGGGACTAGCGCGCGCAGTTACGAGCAGTACTTC. Translated: CASSGGTSARSYEQYF.